The 8 T cell receptor beta chains below were found in one sample sequenced in a study of blood T cell repertoires in COVID-19. The protocol was immunoSEQ multiplex PCR, while the TCRdb copy is restricted to in-frame clones and leaves out a portion. The data show about 60,000 clones, 89% seen once. Sequencing input: peripheral blood. The origin of the receptors is an older woman with active COVID-19.

This clone occurred once. This chain joins TRBV6-5 and TRBJ2-5; 7 nucleotides align to TRBD2. The CDR3 is 14 residues long. The germline CDR1 and CDR2 sequences are MNHEY and SVGAGI. V shed 10 bases and J 2 bases; nucleotides not matched to a gene: 10. CDR3 coding DNA: TGTGCCACCGCAAGCTGGCGGGAGCAAGAGACCCAGTACTTC. It translates to CATASWREQETQYF.

The V call is TRBV5-4, the J call TRBJ2-7; TRBD2 aligns across 7 bases. This CDR3 has 16 amino acids. The V gene end was trimmed by 1 base and the J gene end by 3 bases; junction bases not matched to a gene: 10. Germline V CDR1 and CDR2: SGHNT, YYREEE (reference sequence). CDR3 nucleotides: TGTGCCAGCAGCTTGCGCGGGGGTCCCTACCTCTACGAGCAGTACTTC. It translates to CASSLRGGPYLYEQYF.

J is TRBJ2-7 and V is TRBV5-1, with 9 positions matching TRBD2. CDR1 and CDR2 from the germline V gene are SGHRS and YFSETQ. This CDR3 is built from 16 residues. V dropped 4 bases and J dropped 3; count of bases not matched to a gene: 11. CDR3: CASSPAASGGFYEQYF. CDR3 DNA: TGCGCCAGCAGCCCCGCCGCCAGCGGGGGGTTCTACGAGCAGTACTTC.

The chain is built from TRBV3-1 (or the pseudogene TRBV3-2) and TRBJ1-2, with a tentative D call TRBD1 (5 bases). Germline CDR1 and CDR2: LGHDT and YNNKEL (reference sequence). V dropped 1 base and J dropped 8 bases, with 8 bases sitting between them. This CDR3 is built from 12 residues. The CDR3 DNA is TGTGCCAGCAGCCAAGGGGGCGCGGGCTACACCTTC. Translation gives CASSQGGAGYTF.

V and J are TRBV27 and TRBJ2-7; D perhaps matches TRBD1 (8 bases). V lost 4 bases, J lost 6 bases, and 19 bases lay in between. Looked up from germline, CDR1 is MNHEY and CDR2 is SMNVEV (reference sequence). The CDR3 is made up of 15 amino acids. The CDR3 DNA sequence: TGTGCCAGCAGTTCAACATCGGACAGGGAGGGCGAGCAGTACTTC. Its protein product is CASSSTSDREGEQYF.

This clone was counted a single time. The V call is TRBV10-3, the J call TRBJ1-2; D is ambiguous. From germline, CDR1 is ENHRY and CDR2 SYGVKD. V was cut by 0 bases and J by 4 bases, with 9 bases left in between. The CDR3 runs to 14 residues. CDR3: CAISESGSAYGYTF. CDR3 in DNA: TGTGCCATCAGTGAGTCGGGGAGCGCCTATGGCTACACCTTC.

This clone was detected only a few times. The V and J genes are TRBV10-3 and TRBJ2-2; 9 bases map to TRBD2. V was pared by 1 base and J by 8 bases, with 5 bases of the junction left unmatched. Germline loops: CDR1 ENHRY, CDR2 SYGVKD. CDR3 length: 15 amino acids. The CDR3 is CAISEFGLATGELFF. The DNA for the CDR3 is TGTGCCATCAGTGAGTTTGGACTAGCGACGGGGGAGCTGTTTTTT.

V and J are TRBV2 and TRBJ1-2; D is perhaps TRBD1 (5 bases). The CDR3 spans 15 residues. V dropped 2 bases and J dropped 0 bases, with 10 bases sitting between them. CDR1 and CDR2 (germline): SNHLY, FYNNEI. The CDR3 nucleotides read TGTGCCAGCAGTGAATCTTCGGGGGCTAACTATGGCTACACCTTC. This sequence encodes CASSESSGANYGYTF.